Listed here is a single T cell receptor (beta chain). Antigen specificity is unknown. This sample is part of a study of shared clonotypes between healthy human individuals. General study points: Clonotype sharing levels among donors were expected to vary with sequencing depth.

Methods used by the authors: Quality scores were absent from the junction-only immunoSEQ sequences, so filtering differed. The repertoire was sequenced with immunoSEQ multiplex PCR; TCRdb's copy has only in-frame clones and lacks some. The V and J calls and clone size come from that table; D and trimming were worked out from the DNA. Of about 2.3 million clones listed, roughly 93% were seen once; the top ten hold about 0.37%. The CDR3 is 17 residues long. Trimming left V 2 bases short and J 3 bases short, with 18 bases between. Germline V gives CDR1 LGHNT, CDR2 FRNRAP. Specimen: naive CD4+ T cells from PBMCs. Indicated subset: CD45RA+ positively selected. This TCR was recovered from a young man in good health. Some clones in this sample may be carry-over from other donors' samples. The gene calls are TRBV12-5 and TRBJ2-3; maybe TRBD2 (6 bases). CDR3: CASGLSTGSEGTDTQYF. The DNA of the CDR3 is TGTGCTAGTGGTTTGAGCACCGGGAGCGAGGGGACAGATACGCAGTATTTT.